This TCR beta chain is drawn from a study of blood T cells in healthy people across ages. Study-level information: About one barcoded beta molecule per two T cells came from capture by template switching.

Findings and caveats of the study: Naive CD4+ cell counts and diversity both ran higher in long-lived than in aged donors.

Combining a sample-barcoded 5' primer with a J-beta primer mix, a second PCR ran for roughly 6 to 12 cycles. TCRdb re-analysed the 5' RACE reads in MiXCR, keeping a single row per CDR3 protein. The repertoire holds almost 1 million distinct CDR3 sequences, 45% to 60% seen once, with around a fifth in the top ten. Germline lookup yields CDR1 MDHEN and CDR2 SYDVKM. The CDR3 is 13 amino acids. This clonotype was seen more than once but under ten times. Its antigen is not identified. Sequence at one end of the junction differs from germline and may be a read error. This chain links TRBV28 with TRBJ2-1, with D possibly TRBD1 on 5 matching bases. The receptor was derived from a woman aged 60-70 years in good health. Sequencing was performed on blood. This CDR3 is CASGQGAYNEQFF. CDR3 coding DNA: TGTGCCAGCGGGCAGGGTGCCTACAACGAGCAGTTCTTC.